The sequence of this T cell receptor beta chain was determined in a study of siplizumab effects on memory and regulatory T cells. Per germline, CDR1 MNHEY and CDR2 SMNVEV (reference sequence). With 6 bases clipped from V and 0 bases from J, the junction kept 8 bases outside the gene matches. This CDR3 comprises 15 residues. Here immunoSEQ multiplex PCR was the method, and the copy in TCRdb shows in-frame clones only, minus some. The sample lists some 100,000 clones; approximately 94% were seen once. The genes are TRBV27 and TRBJ2-7, with 7 nucleotides matching TRBD1. The receptor comes from a human donor in good health. The sequenced sample consisted of non-Treg CD4+ T cells sorted from blood. The DNA of the CDR3 is TGTGCCAGCAGCCGGGACAGCAGTCCCTCCTACGAGCAGTACTTC. It translates to CASSRDSSPSYEQYF.